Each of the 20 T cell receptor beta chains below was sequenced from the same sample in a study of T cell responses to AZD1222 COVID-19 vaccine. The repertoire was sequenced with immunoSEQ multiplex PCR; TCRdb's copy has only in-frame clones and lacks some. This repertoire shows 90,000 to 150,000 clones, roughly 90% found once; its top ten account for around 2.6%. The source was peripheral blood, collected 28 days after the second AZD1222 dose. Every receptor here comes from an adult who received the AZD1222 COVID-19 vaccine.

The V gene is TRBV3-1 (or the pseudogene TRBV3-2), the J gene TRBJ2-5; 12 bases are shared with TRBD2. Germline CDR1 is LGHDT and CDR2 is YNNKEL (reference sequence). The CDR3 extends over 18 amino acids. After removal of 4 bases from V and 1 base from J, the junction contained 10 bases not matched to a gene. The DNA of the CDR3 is TGTGCCAGCAGCCCCGACAAACTAGCGGGGGGACTCCAAGAGACCCAGTACTTC. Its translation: CASSPDKLAGGLQETQYF.

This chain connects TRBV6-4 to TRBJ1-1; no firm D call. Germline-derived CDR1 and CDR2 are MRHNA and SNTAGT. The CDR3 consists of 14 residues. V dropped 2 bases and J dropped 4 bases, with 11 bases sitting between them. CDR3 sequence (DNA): TGTGCCAGCAGTGACCCCCCCTTGGTCACTGAAGCTTTCTTT. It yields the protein CASSDPPLVTEAFF.

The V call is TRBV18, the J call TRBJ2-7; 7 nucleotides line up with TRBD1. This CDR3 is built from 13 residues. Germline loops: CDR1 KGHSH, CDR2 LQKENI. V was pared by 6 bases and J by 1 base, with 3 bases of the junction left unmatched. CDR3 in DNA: TGTGCCAGCTCCCACAGGGGTTCCTACGAGCAGTACTTC. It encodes CASSHRGSYEQYF.

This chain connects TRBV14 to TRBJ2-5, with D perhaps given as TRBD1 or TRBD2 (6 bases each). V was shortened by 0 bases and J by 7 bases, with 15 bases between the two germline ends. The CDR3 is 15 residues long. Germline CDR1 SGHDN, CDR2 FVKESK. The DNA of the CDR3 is TGTGCCAGCAGCCAAGATCTCGGGGGCTCGGGGACCCAGTACTTC. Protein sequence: CASSQDLGGSGTQYF.

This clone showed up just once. The CDR3 region has the DNA TGTGCCAGCAGCTTAGAAGGGTTGAGCTCCTACAATGAGCAGTTCTTC. Translating it yields CASSLEGLSSYNEQFF. V usage is TRBV7-9 and J usage is TRBJ2-1; no clear D gene. CDR3 length: 16 amino acids. Germline-derived CDR1 and CDR2 are SEHNR and FQNEAQ (reference sequence). Trimming removed 1 base at V and 0 bases at J, with 10 bases between.

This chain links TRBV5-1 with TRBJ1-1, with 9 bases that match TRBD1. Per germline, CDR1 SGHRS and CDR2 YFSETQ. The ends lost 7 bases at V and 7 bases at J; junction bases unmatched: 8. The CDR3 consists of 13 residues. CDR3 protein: CASGRQGGSEAFF. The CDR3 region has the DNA TGCGCCAGCGGCAGACAGGGGGGAAGTGAAGCTTTCTTT.

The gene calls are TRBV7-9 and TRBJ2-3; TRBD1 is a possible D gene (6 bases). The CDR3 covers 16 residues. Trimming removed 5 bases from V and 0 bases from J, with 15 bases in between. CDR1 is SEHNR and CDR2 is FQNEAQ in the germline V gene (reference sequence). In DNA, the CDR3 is TGTGCCAGCAGCCGTACGTTTGGGGGCAGCACAGATACGCAGTATTTT. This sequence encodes CASSRTFGGSTDTQYF.

CDR3 in amino acids: CASSRDRGATEAFF. DNA for the CDR3: TGTGCCAGCAGTCGCGATCGAGGGGCCACTGAAGCTTTCTTT. The chain links TRBV6-5 to TRBJ1-1; maybe TRBD1 (5 bases). CDR1 and CDR2 (germline): MNHEY, SVGAGI. The CDR3 spans 14 residues. With 5 bases removed from V and 4 bases from J, the gap between germline ends came to 14 bases.

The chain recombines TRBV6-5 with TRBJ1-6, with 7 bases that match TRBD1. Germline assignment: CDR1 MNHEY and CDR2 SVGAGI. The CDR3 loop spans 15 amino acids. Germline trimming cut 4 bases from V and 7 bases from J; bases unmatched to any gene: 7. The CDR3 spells CASSFTRDRNSPLHF. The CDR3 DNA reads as TGTGCCAGCAGTTTCACCCGGGACAGAAATTCACCCCTCCACTTT.

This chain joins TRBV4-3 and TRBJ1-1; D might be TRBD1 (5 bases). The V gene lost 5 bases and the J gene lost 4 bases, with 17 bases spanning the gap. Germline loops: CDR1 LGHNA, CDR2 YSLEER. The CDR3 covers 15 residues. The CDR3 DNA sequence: TGCGCCAGCAGCGTAAATAGGCGGGGGTCCACTGAAGCTTTCTTT. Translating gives CASSVNRRGSTEAFF.

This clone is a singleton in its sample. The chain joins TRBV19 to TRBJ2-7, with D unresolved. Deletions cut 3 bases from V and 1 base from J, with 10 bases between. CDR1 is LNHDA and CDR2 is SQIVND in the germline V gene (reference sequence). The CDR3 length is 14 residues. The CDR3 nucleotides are TGTGCCAGTAGTATTCGACCAGAGTCCTACGAGCAGTACTTC. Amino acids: CASSIRPESYEQYF.

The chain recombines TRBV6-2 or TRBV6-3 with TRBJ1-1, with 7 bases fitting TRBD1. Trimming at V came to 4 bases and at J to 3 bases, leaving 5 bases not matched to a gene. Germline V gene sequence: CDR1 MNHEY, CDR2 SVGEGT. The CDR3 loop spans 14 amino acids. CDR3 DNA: TGTGCCAGCAGTTTCCAGGACAGGTACACTGAAGCTTTCTTT. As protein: CASSFQDRYTEAFF.

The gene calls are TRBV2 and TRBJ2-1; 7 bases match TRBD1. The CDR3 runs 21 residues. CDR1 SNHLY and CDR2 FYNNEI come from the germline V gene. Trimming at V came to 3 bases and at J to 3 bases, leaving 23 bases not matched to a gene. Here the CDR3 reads CASSETRNRDSARGGYNEQFF. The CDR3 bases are TGTGCCAGCAGTGAGACTCGAAACCGGGACAGCGCGCGAGGGGGCTACAATGAGCAGTTCTTC. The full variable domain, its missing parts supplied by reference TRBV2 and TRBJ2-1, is EPEVTQTPSHQVTQMGQEVILRCVPISNHLYFYWYRQILGQKVEFLVSFYNNEISEKSEIFDDQFSVERPDGSNFTLKIRSTKLEDSAMYFCASSETRNRDSARGGYNEQFFGPGTRLTVL.

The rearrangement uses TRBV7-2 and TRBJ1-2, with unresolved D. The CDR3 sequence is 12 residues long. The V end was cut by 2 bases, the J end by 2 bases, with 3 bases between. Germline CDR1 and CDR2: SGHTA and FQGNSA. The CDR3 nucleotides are TGTGCCAGCAGCTTACAGAACTATGGCTACACCTTC. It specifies CASSLQNYGYTF.

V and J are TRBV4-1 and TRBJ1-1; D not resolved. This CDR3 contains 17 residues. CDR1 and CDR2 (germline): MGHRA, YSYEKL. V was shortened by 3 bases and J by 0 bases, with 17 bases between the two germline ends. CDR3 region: CASSHALGKYMNTEAFF. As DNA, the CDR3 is TGCGCCAGCAGCCACGCCTTGGGCAAATACATGAACACTGAAGCTTTCTTT.

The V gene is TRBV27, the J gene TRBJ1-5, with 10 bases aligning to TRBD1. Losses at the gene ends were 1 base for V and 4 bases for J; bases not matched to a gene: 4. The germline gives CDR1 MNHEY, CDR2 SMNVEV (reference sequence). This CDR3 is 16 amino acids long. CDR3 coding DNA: TGTGCCAGCAGTTTATGGGGGACAGGGGTAAATCAGCCCCAGCATTTT. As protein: CASSLWGTGVNQPQHF.

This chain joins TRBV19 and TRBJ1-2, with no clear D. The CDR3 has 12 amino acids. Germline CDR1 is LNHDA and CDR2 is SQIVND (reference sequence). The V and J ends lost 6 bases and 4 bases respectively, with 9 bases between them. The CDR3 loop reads CASRDGGYGYTF. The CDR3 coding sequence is TGTGCCAGTAGGGACGGTGGCTATGGCTACACCTTC.

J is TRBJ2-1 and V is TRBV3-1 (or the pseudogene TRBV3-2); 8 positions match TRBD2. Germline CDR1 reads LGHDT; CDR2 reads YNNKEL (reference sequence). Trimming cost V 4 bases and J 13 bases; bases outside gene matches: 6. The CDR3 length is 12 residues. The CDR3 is CASSLREGGQFF. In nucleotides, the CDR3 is TGTGCCAGCAGCCTTCGGGAGGGGGGACAGTTCTTC.

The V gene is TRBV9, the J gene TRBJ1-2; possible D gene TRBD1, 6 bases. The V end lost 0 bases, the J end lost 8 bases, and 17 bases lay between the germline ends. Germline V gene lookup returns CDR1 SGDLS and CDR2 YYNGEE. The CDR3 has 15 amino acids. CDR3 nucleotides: TGTGCCAGCAGCGTAGGTGGGACACCGGAGGGGGGCTACACCTTC. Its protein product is CASSVGGTPEGGYTF.

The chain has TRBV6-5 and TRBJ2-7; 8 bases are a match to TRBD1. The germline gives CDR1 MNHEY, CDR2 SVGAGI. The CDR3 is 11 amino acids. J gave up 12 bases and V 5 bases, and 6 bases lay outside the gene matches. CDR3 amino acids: CASSTPDRAYF. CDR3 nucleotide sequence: TGTGCCAGCAGTACCCCGGACAGGGCGTACTTC.